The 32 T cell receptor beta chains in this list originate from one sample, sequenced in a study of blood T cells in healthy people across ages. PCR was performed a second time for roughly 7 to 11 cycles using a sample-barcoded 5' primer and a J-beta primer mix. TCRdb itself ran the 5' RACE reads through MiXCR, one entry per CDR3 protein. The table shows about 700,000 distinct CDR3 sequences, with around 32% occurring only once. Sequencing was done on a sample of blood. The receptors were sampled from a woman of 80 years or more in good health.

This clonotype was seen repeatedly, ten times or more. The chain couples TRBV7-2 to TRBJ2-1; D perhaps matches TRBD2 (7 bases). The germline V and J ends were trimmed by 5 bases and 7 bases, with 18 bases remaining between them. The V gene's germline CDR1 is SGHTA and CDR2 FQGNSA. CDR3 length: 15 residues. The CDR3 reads CASSRRGGLQNEQFF. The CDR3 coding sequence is TGTGCCAGCAGCCGAAGGGGGGGACTTCAAAATGAGCAGTTCTTC.

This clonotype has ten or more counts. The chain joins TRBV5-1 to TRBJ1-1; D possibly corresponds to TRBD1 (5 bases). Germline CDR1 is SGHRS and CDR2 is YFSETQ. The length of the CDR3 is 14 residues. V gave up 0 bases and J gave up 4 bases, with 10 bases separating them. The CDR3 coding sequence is TGCGCCAGCAGCTTGGGGGGGTTTGGCACTGAAGCTTTCTTT. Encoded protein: CASSLGGFGTEAFF. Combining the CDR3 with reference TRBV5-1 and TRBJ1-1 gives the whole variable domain KAGVTQTPRYLIKTRGQQVTLSCSPISGHRSVSWYQQTPGQGLQFLFEYFSETQRNKGNFPGRFSGRQFSNSRSEMNVSTLELGDSALYLCASSLGGFGTEAFFGQGTRLTVV.

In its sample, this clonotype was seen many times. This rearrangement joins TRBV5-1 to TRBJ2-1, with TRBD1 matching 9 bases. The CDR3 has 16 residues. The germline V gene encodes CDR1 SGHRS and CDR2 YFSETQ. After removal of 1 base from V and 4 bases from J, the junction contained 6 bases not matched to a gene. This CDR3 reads CASSLRGQGAYNEQFF. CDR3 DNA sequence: TGCGCCAGCAGCTTGAGGGGACAGGGCGCATACAATGAGCAGTTCTTC.

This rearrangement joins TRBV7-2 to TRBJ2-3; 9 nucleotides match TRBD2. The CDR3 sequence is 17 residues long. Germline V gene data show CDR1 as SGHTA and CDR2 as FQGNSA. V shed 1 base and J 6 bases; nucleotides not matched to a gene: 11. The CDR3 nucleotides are TGTGCCAGCAGCTTAGTGACCGCGGGGGGGCCTGGTGATACGCAGTATTTT. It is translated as CASSLVTAGGPGDTQYF.

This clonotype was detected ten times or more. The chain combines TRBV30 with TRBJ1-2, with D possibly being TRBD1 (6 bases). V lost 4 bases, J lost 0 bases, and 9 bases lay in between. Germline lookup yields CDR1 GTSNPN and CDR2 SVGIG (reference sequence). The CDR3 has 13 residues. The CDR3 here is CAWTRTANYGYTF. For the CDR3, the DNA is TGTGCCTGGACCCGGACAGCTAACTATGGCTACACCTTC.

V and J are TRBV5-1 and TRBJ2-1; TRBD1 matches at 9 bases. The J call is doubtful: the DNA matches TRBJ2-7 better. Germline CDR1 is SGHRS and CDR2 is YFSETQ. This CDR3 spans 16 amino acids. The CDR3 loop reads CASSSGTGSSYNEQYF. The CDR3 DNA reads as TGCGCCAGCAGCTCCGGGACAGGGAGCTCCTACAATGAGCAGTACTTC.

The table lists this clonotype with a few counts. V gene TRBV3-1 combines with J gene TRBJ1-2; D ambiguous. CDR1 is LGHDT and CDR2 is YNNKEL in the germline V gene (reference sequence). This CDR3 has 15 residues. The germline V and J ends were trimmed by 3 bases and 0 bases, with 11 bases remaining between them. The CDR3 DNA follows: TGTGCCAGCAGCCAGGGCAGACTCACTAACTATGGCTACACCTTC. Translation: CASSQGRLTNYGYTF.

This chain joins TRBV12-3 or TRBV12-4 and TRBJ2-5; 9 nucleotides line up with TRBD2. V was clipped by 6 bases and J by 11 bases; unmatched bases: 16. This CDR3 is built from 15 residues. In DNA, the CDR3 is TGTGCCAGCAGCCAGGGCGGGGGGGAAATCAATGAGCAGTACTTC. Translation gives CASSQGGGEINEQYF.

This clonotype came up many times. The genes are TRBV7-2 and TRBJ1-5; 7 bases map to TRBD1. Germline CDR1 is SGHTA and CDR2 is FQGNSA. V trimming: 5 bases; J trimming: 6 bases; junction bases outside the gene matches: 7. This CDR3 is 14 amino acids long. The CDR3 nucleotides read TGTGCCAGCAGCGAACAGGGGTGGGGTCAGCCCCAGCATTTT. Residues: CASSEQGWGQPQHF.

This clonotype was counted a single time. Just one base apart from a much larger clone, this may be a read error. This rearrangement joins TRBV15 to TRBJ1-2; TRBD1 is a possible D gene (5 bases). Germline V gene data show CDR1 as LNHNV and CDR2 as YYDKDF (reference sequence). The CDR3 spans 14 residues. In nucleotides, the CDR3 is TGTGTCACCAGCGGACCGGGACGGTCCTATGGCTACACCTTC. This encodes CVTSGPGRSYGYTF.

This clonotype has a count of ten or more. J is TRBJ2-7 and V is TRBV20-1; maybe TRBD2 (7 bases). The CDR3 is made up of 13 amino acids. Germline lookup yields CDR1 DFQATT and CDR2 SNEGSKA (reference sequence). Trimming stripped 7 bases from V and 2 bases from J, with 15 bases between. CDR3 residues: CSVRGGMAYEQYF. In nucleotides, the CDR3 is TGCAGTGTCAGGGGAGGGATGGCCTACGAGCAGTACTTC.

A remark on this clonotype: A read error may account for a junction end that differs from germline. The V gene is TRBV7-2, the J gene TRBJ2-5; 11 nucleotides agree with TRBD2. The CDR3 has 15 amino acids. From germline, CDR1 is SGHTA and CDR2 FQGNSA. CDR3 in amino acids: CASSLASGGAETQCF. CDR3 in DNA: TGTGCCAGCAGCTTAGCTAGCGGGGGGGCGGAGACCCAGTGCTTC.

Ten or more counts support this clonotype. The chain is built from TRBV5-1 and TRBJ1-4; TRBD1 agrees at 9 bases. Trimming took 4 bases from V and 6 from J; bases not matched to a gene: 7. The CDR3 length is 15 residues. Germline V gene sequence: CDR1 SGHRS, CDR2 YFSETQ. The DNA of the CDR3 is TGCGCCAGCAGCCTACCGGGACAGGGATATGAAAAACTGTTTTTT. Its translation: CASSLPGQGYEKLFF.

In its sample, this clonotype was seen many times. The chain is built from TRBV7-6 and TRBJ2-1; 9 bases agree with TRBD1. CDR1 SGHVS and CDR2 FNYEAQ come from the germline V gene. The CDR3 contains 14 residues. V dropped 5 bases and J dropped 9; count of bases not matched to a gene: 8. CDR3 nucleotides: TGTGCCAGCAGCCCGAACAGGGGGCGCGGTGAGCAGTTCTTC. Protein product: CASSPNRGRGEQFF. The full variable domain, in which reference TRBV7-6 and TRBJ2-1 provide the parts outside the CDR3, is GAGVSQSPRYKVTKRGQDVALRCDPISGHVSLYWYRQALGQGPEFLTYFNYEAQQDKSGLPNDRFSAERPEGSISTLTIQRTEQRDSAMYRCASSPNRGRGEQFFGPGTRLTVL.

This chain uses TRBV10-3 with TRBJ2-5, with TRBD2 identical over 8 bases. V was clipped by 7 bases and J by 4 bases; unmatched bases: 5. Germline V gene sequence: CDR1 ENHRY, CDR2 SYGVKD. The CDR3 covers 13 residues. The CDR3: CAINQGLGETQYF. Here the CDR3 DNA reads TGTGCCATCAACCAGGGACTAGGAGAGACCCAGTACTTC.

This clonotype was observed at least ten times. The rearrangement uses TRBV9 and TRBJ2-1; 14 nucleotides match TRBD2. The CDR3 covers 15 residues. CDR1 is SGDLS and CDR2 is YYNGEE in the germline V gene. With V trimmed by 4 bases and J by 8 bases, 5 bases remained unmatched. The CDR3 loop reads CASSPRLAGGHEQFF. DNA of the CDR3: TGTGCCAGCAGCCCCCGACTAGCGGGGGGGCATGAGCAGTTCTTC.

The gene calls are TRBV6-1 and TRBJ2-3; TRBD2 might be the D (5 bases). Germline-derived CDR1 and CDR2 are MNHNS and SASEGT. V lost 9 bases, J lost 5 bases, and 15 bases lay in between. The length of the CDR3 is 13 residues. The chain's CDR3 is CASLLGGIDTQYF. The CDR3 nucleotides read TGTGCCAGTCTTCTAGGAGGAATAGATACGCAGTATTTT.

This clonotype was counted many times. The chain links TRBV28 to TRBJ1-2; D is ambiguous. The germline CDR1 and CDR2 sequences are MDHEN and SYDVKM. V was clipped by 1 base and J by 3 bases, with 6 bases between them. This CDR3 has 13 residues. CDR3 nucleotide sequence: TGTGCCAGCAGTTTATCAACAGACTATGGCTACACCTTC. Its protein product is CASSLSTDYGYTF.

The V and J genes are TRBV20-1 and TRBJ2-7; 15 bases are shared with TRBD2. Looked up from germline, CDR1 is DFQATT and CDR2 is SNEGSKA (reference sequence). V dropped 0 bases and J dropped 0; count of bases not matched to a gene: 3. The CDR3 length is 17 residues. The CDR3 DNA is TGCAGTGCTAGAGATGGACTAGCGGGGGGGTACTCCTACGAGCAGTACTTC. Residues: CSARDGLAGGYSYEQYF.

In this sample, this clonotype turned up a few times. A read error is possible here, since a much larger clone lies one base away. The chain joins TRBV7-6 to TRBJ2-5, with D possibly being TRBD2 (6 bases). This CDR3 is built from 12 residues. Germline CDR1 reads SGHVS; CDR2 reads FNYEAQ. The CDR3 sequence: CASGLTTGEQYF. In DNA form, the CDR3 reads TGTGCCAGCGGCTTAACCACGGGGGAGCAGTACTTC.

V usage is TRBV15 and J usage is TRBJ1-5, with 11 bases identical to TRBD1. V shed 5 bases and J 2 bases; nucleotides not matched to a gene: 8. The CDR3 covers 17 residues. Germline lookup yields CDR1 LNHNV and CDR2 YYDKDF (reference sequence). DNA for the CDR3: TGTGCCACCAGCCGTCCCGGGACAGGGGGGCGCAATCAGCCCCAGCATTTT. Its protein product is CATSRPGTGGRNQPQHF.

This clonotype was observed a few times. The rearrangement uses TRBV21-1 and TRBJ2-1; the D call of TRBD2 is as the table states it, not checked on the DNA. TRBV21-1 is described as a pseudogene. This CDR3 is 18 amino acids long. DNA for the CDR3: TGTGCCATTTTGCAGATTCCCCTAGCGGGAGGGTGGTACAATGAGCAGTTCTTC. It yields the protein CAILQIPLAGGWYNEQFF.

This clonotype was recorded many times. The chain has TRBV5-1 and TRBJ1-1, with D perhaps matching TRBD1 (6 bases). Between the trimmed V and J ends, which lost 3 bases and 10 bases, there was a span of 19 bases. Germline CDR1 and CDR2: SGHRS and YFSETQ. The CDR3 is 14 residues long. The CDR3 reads CASSWDTQRYGAFF. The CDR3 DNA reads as TGCGCCAGCAGCTGGGACACCCAAAGGTACGGAGCTTTCTTT.

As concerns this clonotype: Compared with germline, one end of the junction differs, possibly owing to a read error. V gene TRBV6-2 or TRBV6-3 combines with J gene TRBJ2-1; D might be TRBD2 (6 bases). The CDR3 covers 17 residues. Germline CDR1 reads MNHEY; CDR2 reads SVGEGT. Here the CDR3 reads CASSYGVSAGYYSEQFF. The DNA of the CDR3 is TGTGCCAGCAGTTACGGGGTTAGCGCGGGGTATTACAGTGAGCAGTTCTTC.

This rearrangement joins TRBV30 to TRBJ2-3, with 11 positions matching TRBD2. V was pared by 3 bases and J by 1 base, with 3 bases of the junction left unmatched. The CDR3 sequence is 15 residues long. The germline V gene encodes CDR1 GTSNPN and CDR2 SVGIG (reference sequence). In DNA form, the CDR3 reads TGTGCCTGGAGAGGGGGACTAGCGGGCACAGATACGCAGTATTTT. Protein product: CAWRGGLAGTDTQYF. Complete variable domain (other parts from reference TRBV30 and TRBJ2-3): SQTIHQWPATLVQPVGSPLSLECTVEGTSNPNLYWYRQAAGRGLQLLFYSVGIGQISSEVPQNLSASRPQDRQFILSSKKLLLSDSGFYLCAWRGGLAGTDTQYFGPGTRLTVL.

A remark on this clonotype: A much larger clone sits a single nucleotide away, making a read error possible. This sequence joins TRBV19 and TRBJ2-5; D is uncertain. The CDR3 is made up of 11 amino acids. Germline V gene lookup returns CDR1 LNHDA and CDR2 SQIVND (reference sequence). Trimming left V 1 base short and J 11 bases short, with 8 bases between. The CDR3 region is CASSIVNEQYF. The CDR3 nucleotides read TGTGCCAGTAGTATAGTTAATGAGCAGTACTTC.

The CDR3 here is CASSTPRDRGYEQFF. DNA for the CDR3: TGTGCCAGCAGTACGCCGCGGGACAGGGGCTACGAGCAGTTCTTC. This sequence joins TRBV28 and TRBJ2-1; 10 bases fit TRBD1. This CDR3 has 15 residues. V gave up 5 bases and J gave up 10 bases; unmatched junction bases: 11. The germline CDR1 and CDR2 sequences are MDHEN and SYDVKM.

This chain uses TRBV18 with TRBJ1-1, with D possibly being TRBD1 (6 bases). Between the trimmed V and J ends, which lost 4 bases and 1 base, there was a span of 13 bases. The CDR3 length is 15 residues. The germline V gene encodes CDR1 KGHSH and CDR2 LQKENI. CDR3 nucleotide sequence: TGTGCCAGCTCACACACCGACAGGCGGAACACTGAAGCTTTCTTT. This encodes CASSHTDRRNTEAFF.

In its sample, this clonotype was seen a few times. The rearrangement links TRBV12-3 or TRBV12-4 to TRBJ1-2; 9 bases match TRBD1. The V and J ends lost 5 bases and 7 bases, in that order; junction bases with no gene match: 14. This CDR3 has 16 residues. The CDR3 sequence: CASSERDRVGLSGYTF. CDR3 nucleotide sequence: TGTGCCAGCAGTGAGAGGGACAGGGTAGGTCTAAGTGGCTACACCTTC.

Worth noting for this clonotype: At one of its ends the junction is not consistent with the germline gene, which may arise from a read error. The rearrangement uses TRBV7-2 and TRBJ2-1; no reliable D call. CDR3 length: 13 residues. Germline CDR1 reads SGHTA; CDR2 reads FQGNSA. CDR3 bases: TGTGCCGGCAGCTTAGCCCAATACAATGAGCAGTTCTTC. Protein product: CAGSLAQYNEQFF.

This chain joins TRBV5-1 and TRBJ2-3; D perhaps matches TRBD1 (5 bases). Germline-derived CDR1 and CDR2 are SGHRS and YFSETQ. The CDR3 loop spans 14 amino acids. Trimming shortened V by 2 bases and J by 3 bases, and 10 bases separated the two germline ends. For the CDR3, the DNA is TGCGCCAGCAGCTTCGACGGACAAACAGATACGCAGTATTTT. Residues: CASSFDGQTDTQYF.

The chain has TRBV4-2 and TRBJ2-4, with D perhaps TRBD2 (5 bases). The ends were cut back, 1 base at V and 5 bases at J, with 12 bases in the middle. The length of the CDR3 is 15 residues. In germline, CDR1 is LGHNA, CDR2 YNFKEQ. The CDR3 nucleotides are TGTGCCAGCAGCCAAGGCGTAGGGCGGGAAAACATTCAGTACTTC. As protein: CASSQGVGRENIQYF.